This TCR beta chain was obtained from a study of T cells in Graves' hyperthyroidism and ophthalmopathy. At least ten counts were recorded for this clonotype. Trimming cost V 6 bases and J 2 bases; bases outside gene matches: 11. CDR1 and CDR2 (germline): MNHNS, SASEGT. The CDR3 extends over 17 amino acids. TCR beta CDR3 regions were amplified from RNA. HTBI primers were the set used in a first-round RT-PCR of the TCR CDR3. Using its own MiXCR run on the multiplex PCR reads, TCRdb lists one record per CDR3 protein. The sample has about 620,000 distinct CDR3 sequences, around 15% seen once; the top ten hold around 3.9%.

V is TRBV6-1 and J is TRBJ2-5, with 11 bases fitting TRBD1. This clonotype originated in a woman aged 30 to 39 with Graves' hyperthyroidism. Sequencing input: blood. CDR3 region: CASRGGQGAGRQETQYF. The CDR3 DNA reads TGTGCCAGCAGAGGAGGACAGGGGGCGGGGAGACAAGAGACCCAGTACTTC.